In its sample, the clone carrying this TCR beta chain was seen once. What it binds is not known. The sample belongs to a study of cytomegalovirus exposure and HLA in healthy donors. Turning to the study itself: A prior analysis found 117 million unique TCR beta sequences from some 190 million T cells.

General study points: It was in a later analysis that TCR association rates were seen to vary by HLA locus, highest for DRB1 and lowest for HLA-C. By a later analysis, the bulk of CMV-associated TCR beta chains appeared HLA-restricted. The study recorded over 150 TCR beta chains that were cytomegalovirus-associated.

The CDR3 covers 16 residues. The V gene end was trimmed by 0 bases and the J gene end by 4 bases; junction bases not matched to a gene: 8. The germline gives CDR1 ENHRY, CDR2 SYGVKD. With 60 Vbeta and 13 Jbeta primers, the PCR was carried out. Libraries were prepared by immunoSEQ multiplex PCR; TCRdb keeps only in-frame clonotypes and omits some of them. The data show 130,000 to 150,000 clones, around three fifths seen once. The clonotype originates from a woman aged 25 to 45 in good health and CMV-seropositive. Sequencing was carried out using PBMCs. The chain links TRBV10-3 to TRBJ1-2; 7 nucleotides align to TRBD1. The CDR3, as DNA: TGTGCCATCAGTGAGTCGGGGGACAGTGGAATCTATGGCTACACCTTC. Translated, it gives CAISESGDSGIYGYTF.